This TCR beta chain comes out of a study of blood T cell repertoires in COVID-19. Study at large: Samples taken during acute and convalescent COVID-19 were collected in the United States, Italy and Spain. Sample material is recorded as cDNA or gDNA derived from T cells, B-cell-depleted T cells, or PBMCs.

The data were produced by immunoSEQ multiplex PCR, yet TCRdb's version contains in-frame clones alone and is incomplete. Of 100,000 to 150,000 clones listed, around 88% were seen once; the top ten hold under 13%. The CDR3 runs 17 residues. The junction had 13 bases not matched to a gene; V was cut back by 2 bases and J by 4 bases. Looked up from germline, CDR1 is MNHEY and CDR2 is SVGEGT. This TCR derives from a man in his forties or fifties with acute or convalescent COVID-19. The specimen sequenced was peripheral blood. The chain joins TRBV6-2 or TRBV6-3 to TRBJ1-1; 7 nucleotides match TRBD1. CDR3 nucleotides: TGTGCCAGCAGTTACCACGCCAACAGGGGATCGGGCACTGAAGCTTTCTTT. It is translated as CASSYHANRGSGTEAFF.